This TCR beta chain comes out of a study of cytomegalovirus exposure and HLA in healthy donors. Study conclusions and caveats: TCR association rates varied by HLA locus in a later analysis, with DRB1 highest and HLA-C lowest. Confirmation in vitro established that a few CMV-associated chains were specific for CMV antigens.

Trimming removed 6 bases from V and 1 base from J, with 16 bases in between. The CDR3 loop spans 16 amino acids. The germline CDR1 and CDR2 sequences are MNHEY and SMNVEV (reference sequence). Both 60 Vbeta primers and 13 Jbeta primers went into the PCR. Assay used: immunoSEQ multiplex PCR; TCRdb lists only in-frame clones, some missing. The sample carries approximately 120,000 clones, around 67% recorded once. On this clone: Its antigen is as yet unknown.

Material: PBMCs. The source is a man aged 55 to 70 in good health and CMV-seropositive. The chain couples TRBV27 to TRBJ1-5; weak D call: TRBD1 (5 bases). The CDR3 reads CASRPPGWGSNQPQHF. In nucleotides, the CDR3 is TGTGCCAGCAGACCTCCAGGGTGGGGAAGCAATCAGCCCCAGCATTTT.